This T cell receptor beta chain originates from a study of OX40 agonist ivuxolimab in advanced cancers. Study in general: Ivuxolimab is a fully human IgG2 antibody that activates OX40 (CD134). A mean age of around 66 years, range roughly 20 to 80, was recorded, and 70% to 85% were male. Under the entry rules, prior anti-PD-1, anti-PD-L1 or anti-CTLA-4 therapy was allowed, and around 40% had some. Points from the study as a whole: People who partly responded at 0.1-3.0 mg/kg had some of the least clonal expansion seen.

This clone was counted a few times. Its antigen is as yet unknown. Profiling relied on immunoSEQ multiplex PCR, and the TCRdb table lists in-frame clones only, not all of them. This sample has some 45,000 clones, with around 84% found just once. V lost 5 bases, J lost 5 bases, and 4 bases stayed unmatched. Germline CDR1 and CDR2: SGHVS and FNYEAQ. The length of the CDR3 is 13 residues. The source of this sequence is an adult with an advanced solid tumor such as melanoma, head and neck, liver or kidney cancer. The J gene is TRBJ1-1, the V gene TRBV7-6, with 8 bases identical to TRBD1. The source was CD4+ or CD8+ T cells sorted from blood, collected in a trial of the OX40 agonist ivuxolimab. The CDR3 DNA follows: TGTGCCAGCAGCGTACAGGGGGATACTGAAGCTTTCTTT. Its protein product is CASSVQGDTEAFF.